This entry lists 30 T cell receptor beta chains sequenced from one sample in a study of T cell repertoires in cytomegalovirus infection. These TCRs are of unknown antigen specificity. TCRdb fed the reads into MiXCR, producing one record per CDR3 protein. The table has roughly 800,000 distinct CDR3 sequences, approximately 32% seen once. This specimen consisted of cultured CD8+ T cells from PBMCs, obtained from culture after CMV antigen stimulation. These receptors were collected from a human donor in good health (CMV status not recorded). Some clones in this sample may be carry-over from other donors' samples.

This chain links TRBV27 with TRBJ1-5; 9 bases map to TRBD1. The CDR3 consists of 16 residues. J was trimmed by 2 bases and V by 4 bases; bases with no gene match: 6. The germline V gene encodes CDR1 MNHEY and CDR2 SMNVEV (reference sequence). DNA of the CDR3: TGTGCCAGCAGTTCTGGATGGACAGGGGGCAATCAGCCCCAGCATTTT. It translates to CASSSGWTGGNQPQHF.

This clonotype was recorded many times. The chain uses TRBV7-2 and TRBJ2-3; the match to TRBD2 covers 12 bases. The trim removed 1 base at V and 5 bases at J, leaving 10 bases unmatched. The CDR3 extends over 18 amino acids. Germline CDR1 SGHTA, CDR2 FQGNSA. CDR3 residues: CASSLVPSGGAWLDTQYF. The CDR3, as DNA: TGTGCCAGCAGCTTAGTTCCTAGCGGGGGGGCCTGGTTAGATACGCAGTATTTT.

This clonotype has a count of ten or more. CDR3 sequence: CASSLYNTGELFF. For the CDR3, the DNA is TGTGCCAGCAGCCTCTATAACACCGGGGAGCTGTTTTTT. This rearrangement joins TRBV7-2 to TRBJ2-2, with D uncertain. In germline, CDR1 is SGHTA, CDR2 FQGNSA. This CDR3 comprises 13 residues. V was shortened by 5 bases and J by 2 bases, with 6 bases between the two germline ends. The entire variable domain, with the rest obtained from reference TRBV7-2 and TRBJ2-2, is as follows: GAGVSQSPSNKVTEKGKDVELRCDPISGHTALYWYRQSLGQGLEFLIYFQGNSAPDKSGLPSDRFSAERTGGSVSTLTIQRTQQEDSAVYLCASSLYNTGELFFGEGSRLTVL.

In nucleotides, the CDR3 is TGTGCCAGCAGTGAAGGGCTCAGCACAGATACGCAGTATTTT. Its translation is CASSEGLSTDTQYF. The chain links TRBV6-1 to TRBJ2-3; D unresolved. Germline V gives CDR1 MNHNS, CDR2 SASEGT. CDR3 length: 14 amino acids. V was cut by 1 base and J by 0 bases, with 5 bases left in between.

This rearrangement joins TRBV28 to TRBJ2-7; no clear D gene. This CDR3 spans 14 amino acids. Trimming removed 9 bases at V and 6 bases at J, with 21 bases between. CDR1 and CDR2 from the germline V gene are MDHEN and SYDVKM. The CDR3 protein is CASTGPADPFEQYV. CDR3 sequence (DNA): TGTGCCAGTACCGGGCCCGCGGACCCCTTCGAGCAGTACGTC.

The V call is TRBV27, the J call TRBJ2-1; D is possibly TRBD1 (5 bases). Between the trimmed V and J ends, which lost 1 base and 4 bases, there was a span of 14 bases. The germline CDR1 and CDR2 sequences are MNHEY and SMNVEV (reference sequence). This CDR3 region has 16 residues. This CDR3 reads CASSLYLGDMYNEQFF. The DNA of the CDR3 is TGTGCCAGCAGTTTATACCTAGGGGATATGTACAATGAGCAGTTCTTC.

Comments on this clonotype: One base away lies a much larger clone, so this may be a sequencing read error. The chain joins TRBV6-5 to TRBJ2-1; the D gene could be TRBD1 or TRBD2 (5 bases each). Trimming left V 5 bases short and J 9 bases short, with 23 bases between. CDR3 size: 16 residues. CDR1 MNHEY and CDR2 SVGAGI come from the germline V gene. As DNA, the CDR3 is TGTGCCAGCAGTAAAACTACGGGACCCCCCCAACTTGAGCAGTTCTTC. Protein: CASSKTTGPPQLEQFF.

A few counts support this clonotype. The rearrangement joins TRBV27 to TRBJ2-1; D gene ambiguous. V lost 4 bases and J 5 bases, leaving 15 bases between the germline ends. CDR3 length: 15 amino acids. Germline CDR1 and CDR2: MNHEY and SMNVEV (reference sequence). CDR3 bases: TGTGCCAGCAGTTGGGCCTTTATGTGGAACAATGAGCAGTTCTTC. This translates into CASSWAFMWNNEQFF.

The chain is built from TRBV10-3 and TRBJ2-3; TRBD2 matches at 8 bases. This CDR3 has 15 residues. Germline loops: CDR1 ENHRY, CDR2 SYGVKD. V dropped 10 bases and J dropped 2; count of bases not matched to a gene: 11. The CDR3 coding sequence is TGTGCCACCCTGGGCGGGGGGTCTCCCACAGATACGCAGTATTTT. This encodes CATLGGGSPTDTQYF.

This sequence joins TRBV20-1 and TRBJ1-1; D uncertain. Germline assignment: CDR1 DFQATT and CDR2 SNEGSKA (reference sequence). This CDR3 is built from 11 residues. The V gene lost 1 base and the J gene lost 8 bases, with 8 bases spanning the gap. The DNA of the CDR3 is TGCAGTGCTAGAGTGGGCGGGGAAGCTTTCTTT. This gives the protein CSARVGGEAFF.

This clonotype occurred a few times. The rearrangement links TRBV6-7 to TRBJ2-6, with a weak D call TRBD1 (5 bases). TRBV6-7 is labeled an ORF, and its function is uncertain. Trimming shortened V by 5 bases and J by 0 bases, and 20 bases separated the two germline ends. The CDR3 loop spans 19 amino acids. As DNA, the CDR3 is TGTGCCAGCAGTAACGGGTGGGGCGCCCGAATCTCTGGGGCCAACGTCCTGACTTTC. It is translated as CASSNGWGARISGANVLTF.

This clonotype has more than one count but fewer than ten. This chain joins TRBV27 and TRBJ1-3; 9 nucleotides line up with TRBD1. Per germline, CDR1 MNHEY and CDR2 SMNVEV (reference sequence). CDR3 length: 15 amino acids. The junction had 4 bases not matched to a gene; V was cut back by 5 bases and J by 2 bases. CDR3 in DNA: TGTGCCAGCAGTCCCCGACAGGGGGCTGGAAACACCATATATTTT. It translates to CASSPRQGAGNTIYF.

V is TRBV12-3 or TRBV12-4 and J is TRBJ1-2; no reliable D call. Trimming removed 3 bases at V and 3 bases at J, with 5 bases between. The CDR3 spans 12 residues. CDR3 region: CASSFRYYGYTF. The CDR3 nucleotides are TGTGCCAGCAGTTTTCGGTACTATGGCTACACCTTC.

V gene TRBV4-1 combines with J gene TRBJ2-7, with 8 bases that match TRBD1. V gave up 4 bases and J gave up 2 bases; unmatched junction bases: 4. Germline V gene lookup returns CDR1 MGHRA and CDR2 YSYEKL. The CDR3 spans 14 residues. In DNA, the CDR3 is TGCGCCAGCAGCCGGACAGGGAGTACCTACGAGCAGTACTTC. Protein product: CASSRTGSTYEQYF.

This chain links TRBV23-1 with TRBJ2-7; a possible D gene is TRBD1 (5 bases). TRBV23-1 is assigned to the ORF class and has an uncertain function. CDR3 size: 12 residues. Trimming shortened V by 7 bases and J by 7 bases, and 14 bases separated the two germline ends. CDR3 DNA sequence: TGCGCCAGCACAGGGCTGCCTAAGGAGCAGTACTTC. Protein: CASTGLPKEQYF.

This clonotype was seen a handful of times. V is TRBV12-3 or TRBV12-4 and J is TRBJ1-5, with 11 bases lining up with TRBD1. With V trimmed by 8 bases and J by 0 bases, 12 bases remained unmatched. The CDR3 is made up of 18 amino acids. The DNA for the CDR3 is TGTGCCAGCGGGGGGACAGGGGGAGCCCTAAATAGCAATCAGCCCCAGCATTTT. Its translation: CASGGTGGALNSNQPQHF.

The chain has TRBV19 and TRBJ2-1, with D possibly being TRBD2 (6 bases). The germline V gene has CDR1 LNHDA and CDR2 SQIVND (reference sequence). V was clipped by 7 bases and J by 2 bases, with 15 bases between them. This CDR3 region has 15 residues. The DNA of the CDR3 is TGTGCCAGTACCCGGCAGCGGGCAACCTACAATGAGCAGTTCTTC. It encodes CASTRQRATYNEQFF.

The genes are TRBV2 and TRBJ2-5; D is undetermined. The V end lost 7 bases, the J end lost 1 base, and 10 bases lay between the germline ends. This CDR3 spans 13 amino acids. CDR1 and CDR2 (germline): SNHLY, FYNNEI. The CDR3 DNA sequence: TGTGCCAGCACTACCGACGTCCAAGAGACCCAGTACTTC. It translates to CASTTDVQETQYF. The complete variable domain, with remaining parts taken from reference TRBV2 and TRBJ2-5, reads EPEVTQTPSHQVTQMGQEVILRCVPISNHLYFYWYRQILGQKVEFLVSFYNNEISEKSEIFDDQFSVERPDGSNFTLKIRSTKLEDSAMYFCASTTDVQETQYFGPGTRLLVL.

This chain connects TRBV7-8 to TRBJ2-1; a weak D match, TRBD1 (5 bases). This CDR3 contains 17 residues. V was shortened by 5 bases and J by 0 bases, with 17 bases between the two germline ends. Germline V gene lookup returns CDR1 SGHVS and CDR2 FQNEAQ. The CDR3 DNA is TGTGCCAGCAGCCCATTAGTGGGGCACAGCTCCTACAATGAGCAGTTCTTC. The encoded protein is CASSPLVGHSSYNEQFF.

About this clonotype itself: A read error is possible here, since a much larger clone lies one base away. V is TRBV7-8 and J is TRBJ2-1; D unresolved. The CDR3 sequence is 13 residues long. Germline CDR1 SGHVS, CDR2 FQNEAQ. DNA for the CDR3: TGTGTCAGCAGCTGGACGGCCTACAATGAGCAGTTCTTC. Residues: CVSSWTAYNEQFF. Filled out from reference TRBV7-8 and TRBJ2-1, the complete variable domain reads GAGVSQSPRYKVAKRGQDVALRCDPISGHVSLFWYQQALGQGPEFLTYFQNEAQLDKSGLPSDRFFAERPEGSVSTLKIQRTQQEDSAVYLCVSSWTAYNEQFFGPGTRLTVL.

This clonotype showed up just a few times. The rearrangement uses TRBV12-3 or TRBV12-4 and TRBJ1-1, with D possibly matching TRBD1 (5 bases). The CDR3 spans 11 residues. Trimming removed 6 bases from V and 10 bases from J, with 12 bases in between. This chain's CDR3 is CASSQTASAFF. The CDR3 region has the DNA TGTGCCAGCAGCCAGACAGCTTCAGCTTTCTTT.

This clonotype was detected a few times. The chain carries TRBV7-3 and TRBJ2-5; unclear D gene. CDR1 is SGHTA, CDR2 FQGTGA, per germline. The CDR3 consists of 16 residues. With 4 bases removed from V and 2 bases from J, the gap between germline ends came to 17 bases. In DNA form, the CDR3 reads TGTGCCAGCAGCTCCCCCGAACAGCAGTCGCAAGAGACCCAGTACTTC. Translating it yields CASSSPEQQSQETQYF.

This clonotype occurred many times. This chain uses TRBV7-2 with TRBJ1-1, with D unclear. This CDR3 is built from 13 residues. Germline V lookup: CDR1 SGHTA, CDR2 FQGNSA. The ends were cut back, 2 bases at V and 8 bases at J, with 12 bases in the middle. The CDR3 loop is CASSLRSLREAFF. The CDR3 nucleotides read TGTGCCAGCAGCTTAAGGTCCCTTAGGGAAGCTTTCTTT.

Ten or more counts support this clonotype. The V and J genes are TRBV12-3 or TRBV12-4 and TRBJ1-3; 7 bases are a match to TRBD1. This CDR3 contains 15 residues. V lost 8 bases to trimming and J lost 2 bases; unmatched junction nucleotides: 9. The CDR3 is CASALTGEAGNTIYF. CDR3 DNA sequence: TGTGCCAGCGCCCTTACAGGGGAAGCTGGAAACACCATATATTTT.

The chain joins TRBV6-4 to TRBJ1-2; D is unresolved. The length of the CDR3 is 16 residues. From germline, CDR1 is MRHNA and CDR2 SNTAGT. Trimming shortened V by 6 bases and J by 4 bases, and 21 bases separated the two germline ends. Here the CDR3 DNA reads TGTGCCAGCAGCTCCTCTTCGGACCGCCGATTCTATGGCTACACCTTC. This translates into CASSSSSDRRFYGYTF.

This clonotype was seen a handful of times. CDR3 loop: CAISESSETQYF. As DNA, the CDR3 is TGTGCCATCAGTGAGTCGTCCGAGACCCAGTACTTC. The chain has TRBV10-3 and TRBJ2-5; no definite D call. The V end lost 0 bases, the J end lost 5 bases, and 4 bases lay between the germline ends. Germline CDR1 ENHRY, CDR2 SYGVKD. This CDR3 has 12 residues.

About this clonotype: A much bigger clone sits one base away, suggesting this may be a read error. This CDR3 is CASSFVLSTGDRGLNTKAFF. The CDR3 coding sequence is TGTGCCAGCAGCTTTGTGTTGTCGACCGGGGACAGGGGGCTGAACACTAAAGCTTTCTTT. The chain has TRBV7-4 and TRBJ1-1; 12 nucleotides align to TRBD1. The CDR3 covers 20 residues. CDR1 is SGHVT and CDR2 is SQSDAQ in the germline V gene.

CDR3 in amino acids: CASSERRRQGLGGELFF. For the CDR3, the DNA is TGTGCCAGCAGTGAACGTCGCCGACAGGGATTGGGCGGGGAGCTGTTTTTT. V gene TRBV2 combines with J gene TRBJ2-2, with 7 bases matching TRBD1. This CDR3 is built from 17 residues. J gave up 7 bases and V 2 bases, and 13 bases lay outside the gene matches. CDR1 SNHLY and CDR2 FYNNEI come from the germline V gene.

This clonotype was counted only a few times. The chain carries TRBV2 and TRBJ2-7, with a weak D call TRBD1 (6 bases). V was pared by 1 base and J by 3 bases, with 16 bases between. CDR3 size: 16 residues. The germline V gene encodes CDR1 SNHLY and CDR2 FYNNEI. The chain's CDR3 is CASSEVFRGAGYEQYF. CDR3 sequence (DNA): TGTGCCAGCAGTGAAGTCTTCAGGGGCGCCGGCTACGAGCAGTACTTC.

This chain links TRBV4-1 with TRBJ1-1; tentative D call: TRBD1 (6 bases). CDR1 is MGHRA, CDR2 YSYEKL, per germline. This CDR3 contains 14 residues. V shed 5 bases and J shed 0 bases, with 10 bases lying between them. The CDR3 spells CASSEGGVNTEAFF. CDR3 nucleotides: TGCGCCAGCAGCGAAGGGGGAGTGAACACTGAAGCTTTCTTT.